These 2 T cell receptor beta chains share one sample of origin, sequenced in a study of blood T cell repertoires in COVID-19. Some clones are missing from TCRdb's copy, which holds only in-frame ones; the method was immunoSEQ multiplex PCR. The top ten hold 7.9% of the sample, which has approximately 120,000 clones, around 84% seen once. Sequenced sample: peripheral blood. Receptors originate from a woman older than 75 with active or convalescent COVID-19.

The chain carries TRBV4-1 and TRBJ1-3; D not resolved. V gave up 6 bases and J gave up 1 base, with 13 bases separating them. Germline V CDR1 and CDR2: MGHRA, YSYEKL. This CDR3 has 15 residues. The CDR3 bases are TGCGCCAGCAGACAGAGATTAGGTTCTGGAAACACCATATATTTT. It specifies CASRQRLGSGNTIYF.

V and J are TRBV5-1 and TRBJ2-3, with TRBD1 matching over 7 bases. Germline lookup yields CDR1 SGHRS and CDR2 YFSETQ. The CDR3 contains 14 residues. The V and J ends lost 4 bases and 8 bases, in that order; junction bases with no gene match: 10. The CDR3: CASSTDRERVTQYF. CDR3 coding DNA: TGCGCCAGCAGCACAGACAGGGAGCGTGTTACGCAGTATTTT.